The TCR beta chain under discussion was sequenced for a study of shared clonotypes between healthy human individuals. Background on the study: Sampling drew on donors who were a couple of women and three men aged 18 to 49.

CD8 cells regarded as naive lacked CD45RO, were positively chosen for CCR7, and omitted terminally differentiated effector memory CD45RA+ cells. Trimming took 3 bases from V and 3 from J; bases not matched to a gene: 12. Germline V gene lookup returns CDR1 LNHNV and CDR2 YYDKDF (reference sequence). The length of the CDR3 is 17 residues. This clone showed up just once. Sequenced by immunoSEQ multiplex PCR; TCRdb stores in-frame clones only, minus some. The sample has around 1.9 million clones, 93% seen once. This sequence joins TRBV15 and TRBJ2-3; TRBD2 matches at 7 bases. Specimen: naive CD8+ T cells from PBMCs. The TCR was taken from a young man in good health. Some clones in this sample may be carry-over from other donors' samples. The CDR3 protein is CATSSHPSGSGTDTQYF. CDR3 bases: TGTGCCACCAGCAGCCACCCTTCGGGTAGCGGGACAGATACGCAGTATTTT.